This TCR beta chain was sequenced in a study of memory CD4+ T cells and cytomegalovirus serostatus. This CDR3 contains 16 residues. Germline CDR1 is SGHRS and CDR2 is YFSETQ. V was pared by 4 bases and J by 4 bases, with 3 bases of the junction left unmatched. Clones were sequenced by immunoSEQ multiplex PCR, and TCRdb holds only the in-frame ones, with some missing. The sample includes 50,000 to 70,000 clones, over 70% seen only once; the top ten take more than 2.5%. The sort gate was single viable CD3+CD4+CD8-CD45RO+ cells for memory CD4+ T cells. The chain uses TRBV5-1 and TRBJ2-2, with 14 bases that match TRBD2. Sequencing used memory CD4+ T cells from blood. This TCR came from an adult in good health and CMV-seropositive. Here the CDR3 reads CASSMGLAGVTGELFF. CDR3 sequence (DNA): TGCGCCAGCAGCATGGGACTAGCGGGAGTCACCGGGGAGCTGTTTTTT.